The 26 T cell receptor beta chains below all came from one sample that was sequenced in a study of long-term antiretroviral therapy in people with HIV. immunoSEQ v3.0 was run at survey level. The data were produced by immunoSEQ multiplex PCR, yet TCRdb's version contains in-frame clones alone and is incomplete. Counted here are over 25,000 clones, 70% to 90% occurring once; the ten biggest clones make up around 13%. The source material was unsorted PBMCs, sampled 1.1 years after starting antiretroviral therapy. The receptors were sampled from a young man with HIV.

This chain joins TRBV11-2 and TRBJ1-5; no clear D gene. V was shortened by 1 base and J by 7 bases, with 8 bases between the two germline ends. From germline, CDR1 is SGHAT and CDR2 FQNNGV. This CDR3 has 13 amino acids. CDR3 sequence (DNA): TGTGCCAGCAGCTTAGGAGTCAACCAGCCCCAGCATTTT. It yields the protein CASSLGVNQPQHF.

This clone was seen only a few times. The chain is built from TRBV5-1 and TRBJ2-7, with 11 bases aligning to TRBD2. The CDR3 is made up of 16 amino acids. Germline CDR1 reads SGHRS; CDR2 reads YFSETQ. V gave up 2 bases and J gave up 3 bases; unmatched junction bases: 7. CDR3 coding DNA: TGCGCCAGCAGCTTTGGACTAGCGGGTTCAAGCTACGAGCAGTACTTC. This sequence encodes CASSFGLAGSSYEQYF.

V usage is TRBV7-9 and J usage is TRBJ2-7; 7 bases line up with TRBD2. J was trimmed by 3 bases and V by 5 bases; bases with no gene match: 10. CDR3 length: 15 residues. Germline loops: CDR1 SEHNR, CDR2 FQNEAQ (reference sequence). CDR3 DNA sequence: TGTGCCAGCAGCCCCCAGACTAGCCGCCTCTACGAGCAGTACTTC. Translation: CASSPQTSRLYEQYF.

This clone was detected only once. The chain uses TRBV19 and TRBJ2-1, with D unresolved. Germline V gene data show CDR1 as LNHDA and CDR2 as SQIVND (reference sequence). V dropped 2 bases and J dropped 8 bases, with 4 bases sitting between them. This CDR3 is built from 11 residues. CDR3 bases: TGTGCCAGTAGTATAAGAGATGAGCAGTTCTTC. Its protein product is CASSIRDEQFF.

This clone was recorded once. The chain links TRBV11-2 to TRBJ2-7; D not certain. The V gene's germline CDR1 is SGHAT and CDR2 FQNNGV. V lost 1 base and J lost 2, with 9 bases in between. CDR3 size: 14 residues. DNA for the CDR3: TGTGCCAGCAGCTTAGGACGGCGACCCTACGAGCAGTACTTC. This codes for CASSLGRRPYEQYF.

This chain uses TRBV19 with TRBJ1-5, with 8 bases aligning to TRBD1. J gave up 2 bases and V 6 bases, and 3 bases lay outside the gene matches. Looked up from germline, CDR1 is LNHDA and CDR2 is SQIVND (reference sequence). This CDR3 has 14 residues. DNA for the CDR3: TGTGCCAGTAGCCAGACAGGGGGCAATCAGCCCCAGCATTTT. This translates into CASSQTGGNQPQHF.

The V gene is TRBV6-5, the J gene TRBJ2-7; D possibly corresponds to TRBD2 (5 bases). The germline V and J ends were trimmed by 0 bases and 2 bases, with 11 bases remaining between them. Germline assignment: CDR1 MNHEY and CDR2 SVGAGI. The CDR3 runs to 15 residues. The CDR3 DNA follows: TGTGCCAGCAGTTACTCTCCCCGGCGGGCCTACGAGCAGTACTTC. Its protein product is CASSYSPRRAYEQYF.

CDR3 region: CASSFSSNQPQHF. For the CDR3, the DNA is TGTGCCAGCAGTTTTTCGAGCAATCAGCCCCAGCATTTT. The J gene is TRBJ1-5, the V gene TRBV28; D unresolved. V lost 3 bases, J lost 1 base, and 4 bases lay in between. The CDR3 totals 13 residues. Per germline, CDR1 MDHEN and CDR2 SYDVKM.

The chain carries TRBV4-1 and TRBJ1-1, with D tentatively TRBD1 (5 bases). The germline V gene encodes CDR1 MGHRA and CDR2 YSYEKL. The V and J ends lost 4 bases and 5 bases respectively, with 8 bases between them. The CDR3 sequence is 12 residues long. The CDR3 region is CASSRTGTEAFF. CDR3 sequence (DNA): TGCGCCAGCAGCCGAACAGGTACTGAAGCTTTCTTT.

In its sample, this clone was seen once. This chain uses TRBV9 with TRBJ1-2; 7 bases match TRBD1. V was clipped by 0 bases and J by 7 bases; unmatched bases: 9. Germline-derived CDR1 and CDR2 are SGDLS and YYNGEE. This CDR3 region has 15 residues. This chain's CDR3 is CASSVDPGQPSGYTF. As DNA, the CDR3 is TGTGCCAGCAGCGTAGACCCGGGACAGCCTTCTGGCTACACCTTC.

The V and J genes are TRBV5-1 and TRBJ2-7; 14 bases line up with TRBD2. Germline V gene sequence: CDR1 SGHRS, CDR2 YFSETQ. The CDR3 contains 15 residues. Losses at the gene ends were 4 bases for V and 5 bases for J; bases not matched to a gene: 5. CDR3 residues: CASSTGTSGGDEQYF. For the CDR3, the DNA is TGCGCCAGCAGCACCGGGACTAGCGGGGGAGACGAGCAGTACTTC.

The rearrangement links TRBV27 to TRBJ2-3, with D maybe TRBD2 (5 bases). Germline lookup yields CDR1 MNHEY and CDR2 SMNVEV (reference sequence). V gave up 5 bases and J gave up 2 bases, with 11 bases separating them. This CDR3 has 14 amino acids. CDR3 region: CASSQTRNTDTQYF. The CDR3 DNA reads TGTGCCAGCAGTCAAACTAGGAACACAGATACGCAGTATTTT.

This chain links TRBV6-5 with TRBJ2-5, with D perhaps matching TRBD2 (6 bases). This CDR3 comprises 13 residues. The V end lost 6 bases, the J end lost 1 base, and 9 bases lay between the germline ends. Germline V gene data show CDR1 as MNHEY and CDR2 as SVGAGI. CDR3 region: CASRPGGQETQYF. In DNA form, the CDR3 reads TGTGCCAGCAGACCCGGGGGCCAAGAGACCCAGTACTTC.

The V gene is TRBV5-1, the J gene TRBJ2-7; 7 bases are a match to TRBD2. With 2 bases clipped from V and 1 base from J, the junction kept 3 bases outside the gene matches. The length of the CDR3 is 14 residues. The germline V gene encodes CDR1 SGHRS and CDR2 YFSETQ. As DNA, the CDR3 is TGCGCCAGCAGCTTACTAGCGCTATCCTACGAGCAGTACTTC. Translation gives CASSLLALSYEQYF.

This rearrangement joins TRBV6-4 to TRBJ2-3; TRBD1 matches 9 bases. Germline lookup yields CDR1 MRHNA and CDR2 SNTAGT. The CDR3 has 18 residues. V lost 4 bases and J lost 5; bases outside the gene matches: 16. CDR3 protein: CASSALPSTQGAKDTQYF. The DNA of the CDR3 is TGTGCCAGCAGTGCCCTCCCCTCGACACAGGGGGCAAAAGATACGCAGTATTTT.

The chain combines TRBV6-5 with TRBJ2-1; no definite D call. This CDR3 spans 15 amino acids. Per germline, CDR1 MNHEY and CDR2 SVGAGI. The ends were cut back, 6 bases at V and 7 bases at J, with 19 bases in the middle. The CDR3 protein is CASSDARSRVNEQFF. In DNA form, the CDR3 reads TGTGCCAGCAGCGACGCGAGGTCTCGGGTGAATGAGCAGTTCTTC.

The gene calls are TRBV7-3 and TRBJ2-7; D unclear. Trimming stripped 5 bases from V and 2 bases from J, with 19 bases between. Germline CDR1 is SGHTA and CDR2 is FQGTGA. This CDR3 is built from 16 residues. The CDR3 sequence: CASSQVGSAPAYEQYF. The CDR3 nucleotides are TGTGCCAGCAGCCAAGTGGGGTCCGCCCCCGCCTACGAGCAGTACTTC.

This clone was seen only once. The J gene is TRBJ1-2, the V gene TRBV11-2; TRBD1 agrees at 8 bases. The CDR3 has 14 amino acids. CDR1 and CDR2 (germline): SGHAT, FQNNGV. V shed 5 bases, J shed 4 bases, and the junction held 6 bases outside the gene matches. The CDR3 sequence: CASSEGQAAYGYTF. CDR3 DNA: TGTGCCAGCAGCGAGGGACAGGCGGCCTATGGCTACACCTTC.

This clone has just one count. This chain's CDR3 is CASSPNLRGSSYEQYF. CDR3 sequence (DNA): TGTGCCAGCAGTCCGAATCTCAGGGGGAGCTCCTACGAGCAGTACTTC. The genes are TRBV27 and TRBJ2-7; 7 nucleotides line up with TRBD1. V dropped 5 bases and J dropped 0; count of bases not matched to a gene: 10. The CDR3 covers 16 residues. Germline V gene data show CDR1 as MNHEY and CDR2 as SMNVEV (reference sequence).

The V call is TRBV18, the J call TRBJ1-1, with a weak D call TRBD1 (6 bases). The V and J ends lost 5 bases and 3 bases respectively, with 13 bases between them. The CDR3 spans 14 residues. The germline V gene has CDR1 KGHSH and CDR2 LQKENI. CDR3 nucleotides: TGTGCCAGCTCATCCTTTTCAGGGGACACTGAAGCTTTCTTT. Its translation is CASSSFSGDTEAFF.

The chain joins TRBV27 to TRBJ1-5; no reliable D call. Germline values: CDR1 MNHEY, CDR2 SMNVEV (reference sequence). This CDR3 contains 18 residues. Trimming stripped 6 bases from V and 1 base from J, with 22 bases between. The CDR3 DNA sequence: TGTGCCAGCAGCCCCGTGGAGCCATATATATCCAGCAATCAGCCCCAGCATTTT. It codes for CASSPVEPYISSNQPQHF.

The CDR3, as DNA: TGTGCCAGCAGTTATCAACCGAACACTGAAGCTTTCTTT. The encoded protein is CASSYQPNTEAFF. The chain links TRBV6-6 to TRBJ1-1; no firm D call. Trimming removed 3 bases from V and 1 base from J, with 6 bases in between. Germline V lookup: CDR1 MNHNY, CDR2 SVGAGI (reference sequence). This CDR3 spans 13 amino acids.

This chain joins TRBV5-6 and TRBJ1-1, with 8 bases aligning to TRBD1. This CDR3 comprises 15 residues. V was pared by 4 bases and J by 1 base, with 6 bases of the junction left unmatched. Germline V gene data show CDR1 as SGHDT and CDR2 as YYEEEE. CDR3 DNA: TGTGCCAGCAGCCGTCCCGGGACAGGGAACACTGAAGCTTTCTTT. Amino acids: CASSRPGTGNTEAFF.

The CDR3 loop is CASSLRPLGQTNTEAFF. The CDR3 DNA reads TGCGCCAGCAGCCTAAGGCCGCTAGGACAGACGAACACTGAAGCTTTCTTT. The chain links TRBV4-1 to TRBJ1-1; a weak D match, TRBD1 (6 bases). The length of the CDR3 is 17 residues. Trimming pared 4 bases from V and 1 base from J, leaving 19 bases between. Germline CDR1 is MGHRA and CDR2 is YSYEKL.

The chain employs TRBV6-1 and TRBJ2-7; the match to TRBD1 covers 9 bases. CDR3 length: 16 residues. Germline assignment: CDR1 MNHNS and CDR2 SASEGT. With V trimmed by 0 bases and J by 3 bases, 6 bases remained unmatched. CDR3 region: CASSEAETGGRYEQYF. CDR3 sequence (DNA): TGTGCCAGCAGTGAAGCTGAGACAGGGGGGCGCTACGAGCAGTACTTC.

The chain has TRBV19 and TRBJ1-5, with D maybe TRBD1 (6 bases). V was trimmed by 2 bases and J by 4 bases, leaving 21 bases between them. CDR3 length: 18 residues. Germline V lookup: CDR1 LNHDA, CDR2 SQIVND (reference sequence). In nucleotides, the CDR3 is TGTGCCAGTAGTATACCACGTGGCAGGGGTATTACGAATCAGCCCCAGCATTTT. This encodes CASSIPRGRGITNQPQHF.